This T cell receptor (beta chain) was sequenced in a study of CD8 T cells in Susac syndrome. With regard to this clonotype: Its matching antigen is unknown.

The authors carried out high-throughput sequencing of TCR beta. They applied it to CD8+ and CD4+ T cells obtained from blood. The multiple sclerosis controls were treatment-naive patients with relapsing-remitting disease that was stable or active. Negative isolation yielded CD8+ and CD4+ T cells; FACS enriched TEMRA cells. Reverse transcription used roughly 0.5 to 1 ug RNA and random hexamers. TCRdb ran MiXCR on the immunoSEQ multiplex PCR reads and lists one entry per CDR3 protein. The table includes approximately 120,000 distinct CDR3 sequences, under 95% detected once. Findings and limits, study-wide: The authors acknowledged that their TCR sequencing and HLA analysis involved a relatively small number of individuals.

V dropped 3 bases and J dropped 3 bases, with 8 bases sitting between them. The CDR3 loop spans 14 amino acids. Germline V gene sequence: CDR1 MNHEY, CDR2 SMNVEV (reference sequence). Input material: CD8+ T cells from PBMCs. This TCR was recovered from a human donor with multiple sclerosis. The V call is TRBV27, the J call TRBJ2-2; D could derive from TRBD1 or TRBD2 (5 bases each). The CDR3 DNA follows: TGTGCCAGCAGTTTGGGGGAGTACACCGGGGAGCTGTTTTTT. This codes for CASSLGEYTGELFF.